This TCR beta chain appears in the sequencing data of a study of CD8+ T cells in alopecia areata. Study-level findings and limits: Scalp sequencing captures resident alphabeta T cells of normal skin too.

Regarding this clone: Antigen unknown.

Indicated treatment: oral pan-JAK inhibitor, 5-10 mg twice daily. The authors extracted RNA and reverse transcribed it into cDNA as the sequencing template. Sequencing used immunoSEQ multiplex PCR; TCRdb keeps in-frame clones, though not all of them. Here the sample spans fewer than 110,000 clones, 84% being singletons. CDR3 length equals 15 residues. From germline, CDR1 is SGHDT and CDR2 YYEEEE. V lost 3 bases to trimming and J lost 5 bases; unmatched junction nucleotides: 6. This TCR came from a human donor with alopecia areata. The V and J genes are TRBV5-6 and TRBJ2-5; 11 bases fit TRBD1. The material sequenced was CD8+ T cells sorted from blood, taken at week 24, from a patient treated with tofacitinib. Here the CDR3 DNA reads TGTGCCAGCAGCTCCGGACAGGGGGCGAGGGAGACCCAGTACTTC. Translated, it gives CASSSGQGARETQYF.